This TCR beta chain originates from a study of neoadjuvant anti-PD-1 for oral cavity cancer. Study in general: Nivolumab at 3 mg/kg was mostly given biweekly, three to four doses, pre-surgery. Study-level results: After neoadjuvant nivolumab, PBMC T cell clonality was significantly higher in non-responders than responders.

Sequenced by immunoSEQ multiplex PCR; TCRdb stores in-frame clones only, minus some. The repertoire consists of about 15,000 clones, with around 60% occurring once and the leading ten covering about 2.6%. The CDR3 covers 16 residues. Germline V gene sequence: CDR1 SGHTA, CDR2 FQGTGA. Trimming took off 5 bases at V and 1 base at J, with 16 bases between the two ends. Comment on this clone: The antigen remains undetermined.

This receptor was taken from a person aged 35-79 years with oral cavity squamous cell carcinoma. This chain joins TRBV7-3 and TRBJ2-3; D may be TRBD1 or TRBD2 (6 bases each). Material: PBMCs, obtained before nivolumab (anti-PD-1) treatment. CDR3 region: CASSPGTGGGTDTQYF. CDR3 DNA: TGTGCCAGCAGCCCCGGGACTGGGGGCGGCACAGATACGCAGTATTTT.